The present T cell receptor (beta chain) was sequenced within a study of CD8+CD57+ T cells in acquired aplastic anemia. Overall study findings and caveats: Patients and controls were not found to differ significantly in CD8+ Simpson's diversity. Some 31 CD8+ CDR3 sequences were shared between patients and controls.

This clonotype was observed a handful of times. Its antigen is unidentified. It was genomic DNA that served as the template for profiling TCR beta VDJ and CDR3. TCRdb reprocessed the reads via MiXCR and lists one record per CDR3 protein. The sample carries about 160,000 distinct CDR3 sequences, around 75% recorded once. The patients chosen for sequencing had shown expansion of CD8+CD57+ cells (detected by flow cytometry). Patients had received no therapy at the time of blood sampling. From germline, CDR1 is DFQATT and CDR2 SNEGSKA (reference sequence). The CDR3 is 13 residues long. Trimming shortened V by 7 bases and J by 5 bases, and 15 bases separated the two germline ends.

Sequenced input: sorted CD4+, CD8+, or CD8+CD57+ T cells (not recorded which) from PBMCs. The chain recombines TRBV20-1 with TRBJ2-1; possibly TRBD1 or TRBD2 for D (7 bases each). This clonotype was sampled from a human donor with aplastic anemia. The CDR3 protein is CSGEGTVNNEQFF. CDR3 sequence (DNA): TGCAGTGGGGAGGGGACAGTTAACAATGAGCAGTTCTTC.